These 14 T cell receptor beta chains were all obtained from the same sample, sequenced in a study of T cell changes during pregnancy in multiple sclerosis. Method: immunoSEQ multiplex PCR; TCRdb's copy keeps in-frame clones and lacks some. Of tens of thousands of clones in the sample, roughly 90% were seen once. The sequencing here drew on peripheral blood, taken after pregnancy. These receptors came from a female donor in good health, enrolled as a control in a pregnancy study.

This clone has just one count. This rearrangement joins TRBV4-3 to TRBJ1-5; D unresolved. CDR1 and CDR2 from the germline V gene are LGHNA and YSLEER. V was cut by 1 base and J by 8 bases, with 9 bases left in between. The CDR3 runs to 13 residues. CDR3 region: CASSQGVGKPQHF. DNA of the CDR3: TGCGCCAGCAGCCAAGGGGTCGGGAAGCCCCAGCATTTT.

In this sample, this clone turned up once. The genes are TRBV5-1 and TRBJ1-2, with 10 bases aligning to TRBD1. The CDR3 is 14 amino acids. Per germline, CDR1 SGHRS and CDR2 YFSETQ. V lost 6 bases to trimming and J lost 6 bases; unmatched junction nucleotides: 8. CDR3 in amino acids: CASTRDRGSDGYTF. CDR3 nucleotides: TGCGCCAGCACCCGGGACAGGGGTAGCGATGGCTACACCTTC.

This chain links TRBV5-4 with TRBJ2-5, with 12 bases lining up with TRBD2. The germline V gene has CDR1 SGHNT and CDR2 YYREEE (reference sequence). V lost 3 bases and J lost 5; bases outside the gene matches: 5. CDR3 length: 15 amino acids. CDR3 bases: TGTGCCAGCAGCTGGGGACTAGCGGGCGGGGAGACCCAGTACTTC. Protein sequence: CASSWGLAGGETQYF. The whole variable domain, remainder taken from reference TRBV5-4 and TRBJ2-5, is ETGVTQSPTHLIKTRGQQVTLRCSSQSGHNTVSWYQQALGQGPQFIFQYYREEENGRGNFPPRFSGLQFPNYSSELNVNALELDDSALYLCASSWGLAGGETQYFGPGTRLLVL.

V is TRBV19 and J is TRBJ1-5; 10 bases match TRBD1. Germline CDR1 reads LNHDA; CDR2 reads SQIVND (reference sequence). CDR3 length: 14 residues. J was trimmed by 3 bases and V by 8 bases; bases with no gene match: 4. In DNA, the CDR3 is TGTGCCAGTGGGACAGGGGAATTCAATCAGCCCCAGCATTTT. Protein: CASGTGEFNQPQHF.

This chain joins TRBV11-2 and TRBJ2-7; D gene ambiguous. Germline assignment: CDR1 SGHAT and CDR2 FQNNGV. The ends were cut back, 7 bases at V and 0 bases at J, with 16 bases in the middle. The CDR3 sequence is 15 residues long. DNA of the CDR3: TGTGCCAGCACTGCGAACCCAGGCTTCTCCTACGAGCAGTACTTC. Translated: CASTANPGFSYEQYF. Using reference TRBV11-2 and TRBJ2-7 for the parts outside the CDR3, the full variable domain is EAGVAQSPRYKIIEKRQSVAFWCNPISGHATLYWYQQILGQGPKLLIQFQNNGVVDDSQLPKDRFSAERLKGVDSTLKIQPAKLEDSAVYLCASTANPGFSYEQYFGPGTRLTVT.

This sequence joins TRBV28 and TRBJ1-1, with unresolved D. CDR3 length: 15 residues. Germline CDR1 and CDR2: MDHEN and SYDVKM. V shed 6 bases and J shed 1 base, with 15 bases lying between them. The chain's CDR3 is CASRSGGRQNTEAFF. In nucleotides, the CDR3 is TGTGCCAGCAGATCAGGAGGACGGCAGAACACTGAAGCTTTCTTT. Full variable domain (remainder filled in from reference TRBV28 and TRBJ1-1): DVKVTQSSRYLVKRTGEKVFLECVQDMDHENMFWYRQDPGLGLRLIYFSYDVKMKEKGDIPEGYSVSREKKERFSLILESASTNQTSMYLCASRSGGRQNTEAFFGQGTRLTVV.

This clone has more than one count but fewer than ten. The chain combines TRBV11-2 with TRBJ1-6; unclear D gene. Germline V gives CDR1 SGHAT, CDR2 FQNNGV. The CDR3 runs to 16 residues. V shed 1 base and J shed 9 bases, with 16 bases lying between them. The DNA of the CDR3 is TGTGCCAGCAGCTTAGGGGTTGGGAGTATAGGTTCACCCCTCCACTTT. It yields the protein CASSLGVGSIGSPLHF.

This clone was detected once. The rearrangement links TRBV10-3 to TRBJ2-5; D is unclear. Germline V gene lookup returns CDR1 ENHRY and CDR2 SYGVKD. The length of the CDR3 is 11 residues. V dropped 3 bases and J dropped 5 bases, with 4 bases sitting between them. DNA of the CDR3: TGTGCCATCAGTGAACAGGAGACCCAGTACTTC. This encodes CAISEQETQYF.

This clone was seen once. The chain uses TRBV19 and TRBJ1-5; weak D call: TRBD1 (5 bases). Germline CDR1 LNHDA, CDR2 SQIVND (reference sequence). Trimming removed 5 bases at V and 0 bases at J, with 11 bases between. This CDR3 has 15 residues. CDR3 sequence: CASSEQVGSNQPQHF. For the CDR3, the DNA is TGTGCCAGTAGTGAACAGGTTGGTAGCAATCAGCCCCAGCATTTT. The complete variable domain, with remaining parts taken from reference TRBV19 and TRBJ1-5, reads DGGITQSPKYLFRKEGQNVTLSCEQNLNHDAMYWYRQDPGQGLRLIYYSQIVNDFQKGDIAEGYSVSREKKESFPLTVTSAQKNPTAFYLCASSEQVGSNQPQHFGDGTRLSIL.

This clone came up a few times. The rearrangement uses TRBV30 and TRBJ1-1; tentative D call: TRBD1 (5 bases). Germline CDR1 and CDR2: GTSNPN and SVGIG (reference sequence). This CDR3 has 13 residues. V lost 0 bases to trimming and J lost 5 bases, with 10 bases between them. The CDR3 loop is CAWSVQDETEAFF. The CDR3 DNA follows: TGTGCCTGGAGTGTACAGGATGAGACTGAAGCTTTCTTT.

V usage is TRBV25-1 and J usage is TRBJ1-3, with 8 nucleotides matching TRBD1. The CDR3 has 14 amino acids. Germline assignment: CDR1 MGHDK and CDR2 SYGVNS. V was clipped by 6 bases and J by 1 base; unmatched bases: 2. CDR3 in amino acids: CASRQGESGNTIYF. The CDR3 nucleotides read TGTGCCAGCAGACAGGGGGAATCTGGAAACACCATATATTTT.

The chain uses TRBV10-1 and TRBJ2-7; D is undetermined. V was shortened by 3 bases and J by 0 bases, with 9 bases between the two germline ends. Germline V gene lookup returns CDR1 WNHNN and CDR2 SYGVQD (reference sequence). This CDR3 is built from 14 residues. CDR3 nucleotide sequence: TGCGCCAGCAGTGATCGAAAGAGCTCCTACGAGCAGTACTTC. Translating it yields CASSDRKSSYEQYF.

The chain employs TRBV12-5 and TRBJ1-1; tentative D call: TRBD1 (6 bases). Germline CDR1 LGHNT, CDR2 FRNRAP. The CDR3 has 15 amino acids. V lost 2 bases, J lost 1 base, and 11 bases lay in between. CDR3 protein: CASGLSRGWNTEAFF. CDR3 nucleotide sequence: TGTGCTAGTGGTTTGAGCAGGGGTTGGAACACTGAAGCTTTCTTT.

Only one count was recorded for this clone. The rearrangement links TRBV19 to TRBJ2-3, with TRBD2 matching over 7 bases. The CDR3 length is 14 residues. The germline V gene has CDR1 LNHDA and CDR2 SQIVND (reference sequence). V lost 7 bases, J lost 6 bases, and 10 bases stayed unmatched. DNA for the CDR3: TGTGCCAGTAAAAAGGGAGGGTACGTGGATACGCAGTATTTT. Its protein is CASKKGGYVDTQYF. The entire variable domain, with the rest obtained from reference TRBV19 and TRBJ2-3, is as follows: DGGITQSPKYLFRKEGQNVTLSCEQNLNHDAMYWYRQDPGQGLRLIYYSQIVNDFQKGDIAEGYSVSREKKESFPLTVTSAQKNPTAFYLCASKKGGYVDTQYFGPGTRLTVL.